This T cell receptor beta chain was recovered during a study of regulatory T cells in long-lasting Graves disease. Looked up from germline, CDR1 is LGHDT and CDR2 is YNNKEL (reference sequence). Losses at the gene ends were 4 bases for V and 4 bases for J; bases not matched to a gene: 10. The CDR3 covers 16 residues. Turning to this clonotype: As yet, its antigen is unknown.

This sample's time point: persistent/refractory GD, antithyroid drugs over 5 years with positive TRAb. PBMC-extracted RNA yielded the TCR library. Study results and caveats: For persistent Graves' patients, TCR diversity was lower than for newly diagnosed ones. Samples came from peripheral blood alone, without thyroid tissue. Persistent disease preferred TRBV28, TRBJ1-2 and TRBJ2-5.

Assembly of TCR beta libraries relied on iRepertoire HTBI primers together with Arm-PCR of CDR3 regions. As handled by the study authors: Samples jointly harbored fewer than 70 TRBV and over 13 TRBJ segments. MiXCR was run by TCRdb on the multiplex PCR reads, yielding one entry per CDR3 protein. V and J calls and clone size were set by TCRdb, not the authors. In the table there are 700,000 or so distinct CDR3 sequences, around 30% of which are singletons. J is TRBJ1-1 and V is TRBV3-1; 9 nucleotides agree with TRBD1. The TCR was taken from a female donor with Graves disease. Sequencing was performed on peripheral blood mononuclear cells (PBMCs), taken when the disease was refractory, from a patient treated with antithyroid drugs. This chain's CDR3 is CASSRPTGGSGTEAFF. The CDR3 DNA follows: TGTGCCAGCAGCCGACCGACAGGGGGATCAGGCACTGAAGCTTTCTTT.